This record concerns one T cell receptor (beta chain) sequence. The study amplified TCR beta CDR3 regions using RNA transcripts. First-round RT-PCR with HTBI primers preceded a second-round multiplex PCR. One entry per CDR3 protein results from TCRdb running MiXCR on the multiplex PCR reads. The sample records over a million distinct CDR3 sequences, around a third being singletons. The sample comes from a study of Graves' ophthalmopathy and Graves' hyperthyroidism. Trimming took 5 bases from V and 2 from J; bases not matched to a gene: 9. The CDR3 is made up of 15 amino acids. Germline assignment: CDR1 DFQATT and CDR2 SNEGSKA (reference sequence).

The sample comprised peripheral blood or thyroid tissue (not recorded which). The rearrangement joins TRBV20-1 to TRBJ2-7; 10 bases map to TRBD2. This sequence originates from an adult man with Graves' hyperthyroidism. The CDR3 spells CSAPPGTSETYEQYF. CDR3 coding DNA: TGCAGTGCTCCCCCGGGGACTAGCGAAACCTACGAGCAGTACTTC.